The 12 T cell receptor beta chains presented below share a single source sample, sequenced in a study of blood T cell repertoires in COVID-19. The table came from immunoSEQ multiplex PCR; TCRdb's copy has only in-frame clones and leaves some out. The sample consists of 250,000 to 350,000 clones, about nine tenths of them appearing once. What was sequenced was peripheral blood. All receptors come from a woman in her thirties with COVID-19, enrolled during active disease.

CDR3 bases: TGCAGCGTTATAGCCGGGACAGGGAGAACTGAAGCTTTCTTT. This encodes CSVIAGTGRTEAFF. The chain joins TRBV29-1 to TRBJ1-1, with 9 positions matching TRBD1. Trimming at V came to 5 bases and at J to 5 bases, leaving 9 bases not matched to a gene. Per germline, CDR1 SQVTM and CDR2 ANQGSEA. The CDR3 extends over 14 amino acids.

In this sample, this clone turned up once. The chain links TRBV11-1 to TRBJ2-5; 10 nucleotides agree with TRBD2. Trimming cost V 6 bases and J 2 bases; bases outside gene matches: 9. The CDR3 covers 16 residues. Looked up from germline, CDR1 is SGHAT and CDR2 is FQDESV (reference sequence). The CDR3 sequence: CASSPQATSGQETQYF. CDR3 nucleotides: TGTGCCAGCAGTCCTCAGGCGACTAGCGGGCAAGAGACCCAGTACTTC.

This clone came up a few times. V usage is TRBV4-1 and J usage is TRBJ1-2, with D unclear. CDR1 and CDR2 from the germline V gene are MGHRA and YSYEKL. The V gene lost 0 bases and the J gene lost 7 bases, with 15 bases spanning the gap. The CDR3 runs 15 residues. The CDR3 reads CASSQEMAGRGGYTF. The CDR3 coding sequence is TGCGCCAGCAGCCAAGAGATGGCGGGGAGAGGTGGCTACACCTTC.

This sequence joins TRBV7-2 and TRBJ2-2; 7 positions match TRBD2. This CDR3 contains 14 residues. Germline trimming cut 5 bases from V and 7 bases from J; bases unmatched to any gene: 7. In germline, CDR1 is SGHTA, CDR2 FQGNSA. This chain's CDR3 is CASSPRLASGELFF. The CDR3, as DNA: TGTGCCAGCAGCCCTCGACTAGCTAGCGGGGAGCTGTTTTTT.

V usage is TRBV7-2 and J usage is TRBJ1-5, with D uncertain. CDR1 is SGHTA and CDR2 is FQGNSA in the germline V gene. The CDR3 totals 14 residues. V was pared by 7 bases and J by 2 bases, with 12 bases between. CDR3 sequence reads: CASTLRRGNQPQHF. Written as DNA, the CDR3 is TGTGCCAGCACCCTCCGGAGGGGCAATCAGCCCCAGCATTTT.

This chain links TRBV10-3 with TRBJ2-6, with a weak D call TRBD2 (6 bases). CDR1 ENHRY and CDR2 SYGVKD come from the germline V gene. The CDR3 is 16 amino acids. The V end was cut by 2 bases, the J end by 0 bases, with 8 bases between. The CDR3 coding sequence is TGTGCCATCAGTGAGGACGGGGGCTCTGGGGCCAACGTCCTGACTTTC. It yields the protein CAISEDGGSGANVLTF.

The chain links TRBV28 to TRBJ2-6; no firm D call. Trimming took 3 bases from V and 10 from J, leaving 10 bases between them. CDR1 and CDR2 from the germline V gene are MDHEN and SYDVKM. This CDR3 spans 13 amino acids. The CDR3 coding sequence is TGTGCCAGCAGTTTGGGCCAGTCAAACGTCCTGACTTTC. It codes for CASSLGQSNVLTF.

The chain joins TRBV11-2 to TRBJ1-1, with a weak D call TRBD1 (5 bases). The germline V and J ends were trimmed by 6 bases and 0 bases, with 11 bases remaining between them. This CDR3 comprises 14 residues. Germline V gene data show CDR1 as SGHAT and CDR2 as FQNNGV. CDR3 amino acids: CASSLGLVNTEAFF. The CDR3 nucleotides read TGTGCCAGCAGTCTGGGACTGGTGAACACTGAAGCTTTCTTT.

The chain recombines TRBV27 with TRBJ1-5; a possible D gene is TRBD1 (6 bases). The CDR3 has 16 residues. V was cut by 2 bases and J by 6 bases, with 17 bases left in between. CDR1 and CDR2 (germline): MNHEY, SMNVEV (reference sequence). CDR3 DNA: TGTGCCAGCAGTTTACGGCTAGGGGGTTCGACTCAGCCCCAGCATTTT. Residues: CASSLRLGGSTQPQHF.

DNA for the CDR3: TGTGCCAGCAGCTTGGACATCCGCTCTGGAAACACCATATATTTT. It encodes CASSLDIRSGNTIYF. This sequence joins TRBV28 and TRBJ1-3, with D possibly TRBD1 on 5 matching bases. Deletions cut 6 bases from V and 0 bases from J, with 12 bases between. The CDR3 runs 15 residues. Germline V gene lookup returns CDR1 MDHEN and CDR2 SYDVKM.

This chain links TRBV30 with TRBJ2-5, with D possibly TRBD2 on 6 matching bases. This CDR3 has 13 amino acids. Germline CDR1 is GTSNPN and CDR2 is SVGIG (reference sequence). V was shortened by 7 bases and J by 3 bases, with 15 bases between the two germline ends. The CDR3 DNA is TGTGCCTCCTCGGGGCGGGACGAAGAGACCCAGTACTTC. It yields the protein CASSGRDEETQYF.

The rearrangement joins TRBV5-3 to TRBJ2-5; 7 bases align to TRBD2. TRBV5-3 is noted as an ORF with a role that remains uncertain. The CDR3 is 14 residues long. J lost 3 bases, V lost 1 base, and 3 bases had no gene match. The CDR3 sequence is CARSLLGREETQYF. In DNA form, the CDR3 reads TGTGCCAGAAGCTTGCTGGGGAGGGAAGAGACCCAGTACTTC.